One and the same sample provided the 28 T cell receptor beta chains below, sequenced in a study of blood T cell repertoires in COVID-19. Assay: immunoSEQ multiplex PCR; the TCRdb copy retains only in-frame clones and omits some. Of approximately 54,000 clones in the sample, 81% were seen once. Sequenced material: peripheral blood. Receptors originate from a woman aged 55-70 years with acute or convalescent COVID-19.

The gene calls are TRBV5-1 and TRBJ2-4; tentative D call: TRBD2 (5 bases). V lost 5 bases to trimming and J lost 0 bases, with 15 bases between them. The CDR3 loop spans 16 amino acids. The germline V gene has CDR1 SGHRS and CDR2 YFSETQ. CDR3 nucleotide sequence: TGCGCCAGCAGGTCCGGGGTCCAACTAGCCAAAAACATTCAGTACTTC. It yields the protein CASRSGVQLAKNIQYF.

The gene calls are TRBV4-1 and TRBJ1-3; TRBD1 aligns across 7 bases. This CDR3 region has 16 residues. From germline, CDR1 is MGHRA and CDR2 YSYEKL. The J segment lost 8 bases and the V segment lost 4 bases, leaving 14 bases of the junction unmatched. The CDR3: CASSRFQTGRSDTIYF. For the CDR3, the DNA is TGCGCCAGCAGCCGCTTCCAGACAGGGAGAAGTGACACCATATATTTT.

The genes are TRBV19 and TRBJ2-6; a weak D match, TRBD2 (5 bases). This CDR3 comprises 15 residues. V lost 8 bases to trimming and J lost 1 base, with 12 bases between them. Germline CDR1 and CDR2: LNHDA and SQIVND (reference sequence). CDR3 in amino acids: CASGPGNSGANVLTF. In DNA, the CDR3 is TGTGCCAGTGGCCCGGGAAATTCTGGGGCCAACGTCCTGACTTTC.

The chain combines TRBV7-9 with TRBJ2-3; 7 bases agree with TRBD2. The germline V gene has CDR1 SEHNR and CDR2 FQNEAQ (reference sequence). With V trimmed by 2 bases and J by 3 bases, 5 bases remained unmatched. This CDR3 is built from 15 residues. The CDR3 sequence: CASSLYGLGTDTQYF. DNA for the CDR3: TGTGCCAGCAGCTTATATGGACTAGGGACAGATACGCAGTATTTT. Looking up the rest from reference TRBV7-9 and TRBJ2-3 gives the full variable domain: DTGVSQNPRHKITKRGQNVTFRCDPISEHNRLYWYRQTLGQGPEFLTYFQNEAQLEKSRLLSDRFSAERPKGSFSTLEIQRTEQGDSAMYLCASSLYGLGTDTQYFGPGTRLTVL.

The chain joins TRBV9 to TRBJ2-7, with a tentative D call TRBD1 (5 bases). This CDR3 comprises 15 residues. The germline CDR1 and CDR2 sequences are SGDLS and YYNGEE. V lost 0 bases, J lost 3 bases, and 13 bases lay in between. CDR3: CASSVGAGNLYEQYF. CDR3 nucleotides: TGTGCCAGCAGCGTAGGGGCAGGGAATCTCTACGAGCAGTACTTC. Full variable domain (rest looked up from reference TRBV9 and TRBJ2-7): DSGVTQTPKHLITATGQRVTLRCSPRSGDLSVYWYQQSLDQGLQFLIQYYNGEERAKGNILERFSAQQFPDLHSELNLSSLELGDSALYFCASSVGAGNLYEQYFGPGTRLTVT.

This clone has just one count. The V and J genes are TRBV6-5 and TRBJ1-4; 8 positions agree with TRBD1. CDR1 and CDR2 (germline): MNHEY, SVGAGI. The V and J ends lost 6 bases and 7 bases, in that order; junction bases with no gene match: 4. The CDR3 runs to 13 residues. The CDR3: CASRGQAGEKLFF. CDR3 DNA: TGTGCCAGCAGGGGACAGGCGGGTGAAAAACTGTTTTTT.

The chain uses TRBV19 and TRBJ2-7; unclear D gene. The CDR3 is made up of 12 amino acids. The V end was cut by 9 bases, the J end by 0 bases, with 9 bases between. Germline V gives CDR1 LNHDA, CDR2 SQIVND (reference sequence). This CDR3 reads CASSTGSYEQYF. The DNA of the CDR3 is TGTGCCAGCTCAACGGGCTCCTACGAGCAGTACTTC.

J is TRBJ1-5 and V is TRBV4-1; D possibly corresponds to TRBD1 (5 bases). CDR3 length: 16 amino acids. Germline loops: CDR1 MGHRA, CDR2 YSYEKL. Trimming left V 1 base short and J 3 bases short, with 13 bases between. DNA of the CDR3: TGCGCCAGCAGCCAAGCTTCGGGCAGGGACAATCAGCCCCAGCATTTT. Translation gives CASSQASGRDNQPQHF.

The chain recombines TRBV24-1 with TRBJ2-7, with TRBD1 identical over 7 bases. The CDR3 totals 13 residues. Germline loops: CDR1 KGHDR, CDR2 SFDVKD. Trimming cost V 9 bases and J 0 bases; bases outside gene matches: 4. CDR3 protein: CATAGQASYEQYF. The CDR3 nucleotides read TGTGCCACCGCCGGACAGGCCTCCTACGAGCAGTACTTC.

This clone has just a few counts. The genes are TRBV5-1 and TRBJ1-4; D remains unclear. The CDR3 sequence is 15 residues long. Trimming stripped 4 bases from V and 6 bases from J, with 16 bases between. Germline V gives CDR1 SGHRS, CDR2 YFSETQ. The CDR3 sequence is CASSPDPDSDEKLFF. The CDR3 nucleotides read TGCGCCAGCAGCCCCGACCCGGACTCGGATGAAAAACTGTTTTTT.

By sample share, this clone is medium-sized (0.01 to 0.1%). The chain employs TRBV5-1 and TRBJ2-3, with 10 bases matching TRBD2. V lost 5 bases to trimming and J lost 2 bases; unmatched junction nucleotides: 8. The CDR3 loop spans 16 amino acids. CDR1 SGHRS and CDR2 YFSETQ come from the germline V gene. The CDR3 protein is CASRGESGRATDTQYF. Here the CDR3 DNA reads TGCGCCAGCAGGGGCGAAAGCGGGAGGGCCACAGATACGCAGTATTTT.

CDR3 sequence: CATSREGKSNYGYTF. CDR3 DNA sequence: TGTGCCACCAGCAGAGAGGGCAAGTCTAACTATGGCTACACCTTC. This chain joins TRBV15 and TRBJ1-2; D gene unclear. Germline V gives CDR1 LNHNV, CDR2 YYDKDF (reference sequence). V lost 0 bases, J lost 0 bases, and 8 bases lay in between. CDR3 length: 15 residues.

This chain links TRBV24-1 with TRBJ1-2; D is undetermined. V was cut by 4 bases and J by 5 bases, with 10 bases left in between. The CDR3 has 13 residues. The germline gives CDR1 KGHDR, CDR2 SFDVKD. CDR3 sequence: CATSEDRGYGYTF. The CDR3, as DNA: TGTGCCACCAGTGAGGATCGAGGGTATGGCTACACCTTC.

The J gene is TRBJ1-6, the V gene TRBV6-5, with TRBD1 matching over 7 bases. Per the germline V gene, CDR1 is MNHEY and CDR2 is SVGAGI. Losses at the gene ends were 0 bases for V and 9 bases for J; bases not matched to a gene: 8. The CDR3 spans 16 residues. DNA of the CDR3: TGTGCCAGCAGTTACTCTGGGACAGTCGGTTCTTCACCCCTCCACTTT. Its translation is CASSYSGTVGSSPLHF.

This CDR3 reads CASSESEKGVYTF. In DNA, the CDR3 is TGCGCCAGCAGTGAGTCCGAGAAAGGGGTCTACACCTTC. The J gene is TRBJ1-2, the V gene TRBV10-2; D perhaps matches TRBD1 (5 bases). CDR1 is WSHSY and CDR2 is SAAADI in the germline V gene. V lost 0 bases to trimming and J lost 10 bases, with 12 bases between them. The CDR3 is made up of 13 amino acids.

The CDR3 spells CASSTGVAQPQHF. DNA of the CDR3: TGTGCCAGCAGTACAGGGGTGGCTCAGCCCCAGCATTTT. This chain joins TRBV12-3 or TRBV12-4 and TRBJ1-5, with 7 positions matching TRBD1. Trimming at V came to 5 bases and at J to 6 bases, leaving 4 bases not matched to a gene. The CDR3 loop spans 13 amino acids.

J is TRBJ2-7 and V is TRBV11-3, with 10 bases fitting TRBD1. CDR1 is SGHNT and CDR2 is YENEEA in the germline V gene. The CDR3 consists of 16 residues. J gave up 4 bases and V 0 bases, and 6 bases lay outside the gene matches. The CDR3 coding sequence is TGTGCCAGCAGCTTAGAGAACTGGGACAGGGGTTACGAGCAGTACTTC. Protein sequence: CASSLENWDRGYEQYF.

This chain connects TRBV6-5 to TRBJ2-6; tentatively, D is TRBD1 (6 bases). Germline lookup yields CDR1 MNHEY and CDR2 SVGAGI. The CDR3 spans 14 residues. The germline V and J ends were trimmed by 8 bases and 2 bases, with 10 bases remaining between them. The CDR3 nucleotides are TGTGCCAGCTTAGAGGGGGCTGGGGCCAACGTCCTGACTTTC. Protein sequence: CASLEGAGANVLTF.

The V gene is TRBV25-1, the J gene TRBJ1-4, with D possibly TRBD1 on 6 matching bases. Germline V CDR1 and CDR2: MGHDK, SYGVNS. This CDR3 spans 16 amino acids. The V gene lost 2 bases and the J gene lost 4 bases, with 14 bases spanning the gap. This chain's CDR3 is CASSEPRGQINEKLFF. Here the CDR3 DNA reads TGTGCCAGCAGTGAACCTCGTGGACAGATTAATGAAAAACTGTTTTTT.

This clone was recorded once. The chain links TRBV5-5 to TRBJ1-1; perhaps TRBD1 as D (5 bases). Germline-derived CDR1 and CDR2 are SGHKS and YYEKEE (reference sequence). V was trimmed by 0 bases and J by 9 bases, leaving 18 bases between them. This CDR3 spans 15 amino acids. The CDR3 loop reads CASSLDQGVQKQAFF. The CDR3 DNA follows: TGTGCCAGCAGCTTGGATCAGGGCGTTCAGAAGCAAGCTTTCTTT.

The rearrangement joins TRBV30 to TRBJ1-2; TRBD1 aligns across 7 bases. The CDR3 runs 15 residues. Looked up from germline, CDR1 is GTSNPN and CDR2 is SVGIG (reference sequence). J lost 2 bases, V lost 5 bases, and 11 bases had no gene match. The CDR3: CAWLDRARLNYGYTF. The DNA of the CDR3 is TGTGCCTGGCTCGACAGGGCGCGCCTAAACTATGGCTACACCTTC.

The V call is TRBV12-3 or TRBV12-4, the J call TRBJ2-1; no clear D gene. Trimming shortened V by 7 bases and J by 3 bases, and 4 bases separated the two germline ends. This CDR3 is built from 11 residues. The CDR3 is CASTIYNEQFF. CDR3 nucleotides: TGTGCCAGCACCATCTACAATGAGCAGTTCTTC.

V usage is TRBV10-1 and J usage is TRBJ2-5, with TRBD2 matching 15 bases. The germline CDR1 and CDR2 sequences are WNHNN and SYGVQD (reference sequence). The trim removed 10 bases at V and 4 bases at J, leaving 22 bases unmatched. The CDR3 extends over 20 amino acids. Here the CDR3 reads CANTLRTSGGAMSARETQYF. For the CDR3, the DNA is TGCGCCAACACCCTCCGGACTAGCGGGGGGGCTATGTCGGCGCGAGAGACCCAGTACTTC.

The genes are TRBV5-8 and TRBJ2-7, with D hard to call. This CDR3 comprises 11 residues. The germline gives CDR1 SGHTS, CDR2 YDEGEE. V lost 2 bases and J 5 bases, leaving 5 bases between the germline ends. The CDR3 loop reads CASSFNDEQYF. The DNA for the CDR3 is TGTGCCAGCAGCTTCAATGACGAGCAGTACTTC.

CDR3 residues: CASSYSFEEQYF. CDR3 DNA sequence: TGTGCCAGCAGTTACTCGTTTGAGGAGCAGTACTTC. J is TRBJ2-7 and V is TRBV6-2 or TRBV6-3; D gene uncertain. CDR1 is MNHEY and CDR2 is SVGEGT in the germline V gene. The CDR3 runs to 12 residues. V lost 0 bases to trimming and J lost 7 bases, with 7 bases between them.

V usage is TRBV7-9 and J usage is TRBJ2-5; D unresolved. V dropped 7 bases and J dropped 2 bases, with 11 bases sitting between them. The CDR3 spans 13 residues. Looked up from germline, CDR1 is SEHNR and CDR2 is FQNEAQ (reference sequence). The CDR3 spells CASMGWAQETQYF. The CDR3 DNA follows: TGTGCCAGCATGGGTTGGGCTCAAGAGACCCAGTACTTC.

This clone was seen a few times. DNA of the CDR3: TGCAGCGTTCTAAGGCTAGGGGACTACGAGCAGTACTTC. Protein sequence: CSVLRLGDYEQYF. The J gene is TRBJ2-7, the V gene TRBV29-1; tentative D call: TRBD1 (5 bases). The V and J ends lost 5 bases and 3 bases respectively, with 14 bases between them. The CDR3 length is 13 residues. CDR1 is SQVTM and CDR2 is ANQGSEA in the germline V gene.

V gene TRBV7-8 combines with J gene TRBJ2-7; D is unclear. The V and J ends lost 0 bases and 0 bases respectively, with 12 bases between them. The germline V gene has CDR1 SGHVS and CDR2 FQNEAQ. The CDR3 length is 16 residues. CDR3: CASSLAGRQSSYEQYF. DNA of the CDR3: TGTGCCAGCAGCTTAGCGGGCCGGCAAAGCTCCTACGAGCAGTACTTC. Drawing the rest from reference TRBV7-8 and TRBJ2-7, the complete variable domain is GAGVSQSPRYKVAKRGQDVALRCDPISGHVSLFWYQQALGQGPEFLTYFQNEAQLDKSGLPSDRFFAERPEGSVSTLKIQRTQQEDSAVYLCASSLAGRQSSYEQYFGPGTRLTVT.